This T cell receptor beta chain appears in the sequencing data of a study of shared clonotypes between healthy human individuals. Germline CDR1 is SEHNR and CDR2 is FQNEAQ (reference sequence). The V and J ends lost 1 base and 0 bases respectively, with 12 bases between them. The CDR3 consists of 17 residues. Libraries were prepared by immunoSEQ multiplex PCR; TCRdb keeps only in-frame clonotypes and omits some of them. The data hold 1.5 million to 1.9 million clones, with 98% observed a single time. Specimen: naive CD4+ T cells sorted from blood. Subset reported: CD45RA+ positively selected. The V call is TRBV7-9, the J call TRBJ2-2; D is perhaps TRBD1 (6 bases). This sequence was found in a man under 40 in good health. CDR3 bases: TGTGCCAGCAGCTTAGGTTGGGGGCAGTCGAACACCGGGGAGCTGTTTTTT. Translated: CASSLGWGQSNTGELFF.